The rows below give T cell receptor beta chains drawn from one sample of a study of T cell clusters in autoimmune cytopenias. TCRdb re-called the multiplex PCR reads and gives one entry per CDR3 protein, without DNA. The sample is made up of over 2,500 distinct CDR3 sequences, and the top ten hold under 20% of it. Sequenced sample: peripheral blood. These receptors came from a human donor with an autoimmune cytopenia, with autoimmune hepatitis or in good health (not recorded which). The CDR3 runs from the conserved cysteine through the conserved F or W. Where a row states a size, it is once, few, many or the class of an expanded clone; other rows omit it.

V gene,clone size,J gene,CDR3 protein
TRBV6-2/TRBV6-3,.,TRBJ2-2,CASSYWGLAGGENTGELFF
TRBV5-1,.,TRBJ1-2,CASSSARDSNYGYTF
TRBV7-9,medium-sized,TRBJ1-4,CASSSIAGPGFEKLFF
TRBV6-1,.,TRBJ2-4,CASSSWNGRLIKNIQYF
TRBV6-2/TRBV6-3,.,TRBJ1-5,CASSYPIQGPWRGNQPQHF
TRBV7-9,.,TRBJ1-2,CASSLEGGGHGYTF
TRBV6-5,.,TRBJ2-7,CAISDPEQGSEQYF
TRBV4-2,.,TRBJ1-1,CASSQGGEKAEAFF
TRBV28,.,TRBJ1-2,CASSLEGRVAVYYGYTF
TRBV4-2,.,TRBJ1-5,CASSQDNGYSNQPQHF
TRBV7-2,.,TRBJ1-1,CASSLEGGNTEAFF
TRBV5-4,.,TRBJ1-1,CASSPRSSGGRDTEAFF
TRBV6-6,medium-sized,TRBJ2-5,CASSHLDNYQETQYF
TRBV7-2,.,TRBJ2-1,CASSLVGGSYNEQFF
TRBV5-6,medium-sized,TRBJ1-5,CASSLWRAGNQPQHF
TRBV6-4,.,TRBJ2-6,CASRSGTGISGANVLTF
TRBV12-3/TRBV12-4,medium-sized,TRBJ1-1,CASRYYRGEAFF
TRBV20-1,.,TRBJ2-5,CSAPGLAGPQETQYF
TRBV4-2,.,TRBJ2-7,CASSPRTTNSYEQYF
TRBV6-1,medium-sized,TRBJ2-7,CASIGGGSYEQYF
TRBV5-1,.,TRBJ2-3,CASSLASLGVASTDTQYF
TRBV19,medium-sized,TRBJ2-7,CASSSSGRASYEQYF
TRBV20-1,.,TRBJ1-1,CSASGVTNTEAFF